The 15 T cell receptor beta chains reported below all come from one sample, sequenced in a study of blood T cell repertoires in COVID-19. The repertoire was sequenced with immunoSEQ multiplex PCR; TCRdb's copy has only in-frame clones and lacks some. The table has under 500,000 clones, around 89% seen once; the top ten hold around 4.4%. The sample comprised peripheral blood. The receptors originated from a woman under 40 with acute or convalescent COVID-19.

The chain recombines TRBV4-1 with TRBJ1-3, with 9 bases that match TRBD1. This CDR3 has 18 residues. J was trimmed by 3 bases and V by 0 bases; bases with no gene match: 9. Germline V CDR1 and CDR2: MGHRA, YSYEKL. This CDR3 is CASSQEGTGGAGGNTIYF. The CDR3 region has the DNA TGCGCCAGCAGCCAAGAGGGAACAGGGGGCGCGGGTGGAAACACCATATATTTT.

CDR3 in DNA: TGTGCCAGTAGTCCCCATCTGATTAGCAAGAGCACAGATACGCAGTATTTT. Its protein product is CASSPHLISKSTDTQYF. The chain uses TRBV19 and TRBJ2-3; D is uncertain. Germline assignment: CDR1 LNHDA and CDR2 SQIVND (reference sequence). This CDR3 has 17 residues. Trimming stripped 5 bases from V and 0 bases from J, with 18 bases between.

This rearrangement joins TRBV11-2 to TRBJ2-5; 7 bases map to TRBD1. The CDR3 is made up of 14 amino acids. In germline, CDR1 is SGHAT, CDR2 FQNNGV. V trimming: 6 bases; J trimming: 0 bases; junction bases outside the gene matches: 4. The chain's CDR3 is CASRGGLYQETQYF. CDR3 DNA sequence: TGTGCCAGCAGAGGGGGCTTGTACCAAGAGACCCAGTACTTC.

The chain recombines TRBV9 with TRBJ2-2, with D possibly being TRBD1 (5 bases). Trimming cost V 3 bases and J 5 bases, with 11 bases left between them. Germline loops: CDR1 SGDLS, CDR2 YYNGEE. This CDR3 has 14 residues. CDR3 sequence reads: CASSATVGTGELFF. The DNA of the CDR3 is TGTGCCAGCAGCGCGACAGTGGGTACCGGGGAGCTGTTTTTT.

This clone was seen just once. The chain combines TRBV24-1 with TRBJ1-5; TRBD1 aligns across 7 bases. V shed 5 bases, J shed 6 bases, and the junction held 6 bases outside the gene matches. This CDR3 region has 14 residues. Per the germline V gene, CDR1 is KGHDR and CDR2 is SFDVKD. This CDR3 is CATSGSGGVQPQHF. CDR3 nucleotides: TGTGCCACCAGTGGCTCAGGGGGAGTTCAGCCCCAGCATTTT.

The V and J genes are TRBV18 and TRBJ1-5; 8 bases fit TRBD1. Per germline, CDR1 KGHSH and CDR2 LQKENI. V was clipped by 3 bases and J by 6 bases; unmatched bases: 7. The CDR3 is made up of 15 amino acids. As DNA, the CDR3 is TGTGCCAGCTCACCGGACCAGGGGGCGGCTCAGCCCCAGCATTTT. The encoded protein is CASSPDQGAAQPQHF. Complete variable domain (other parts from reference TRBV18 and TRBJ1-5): NAGVMQNPRHLVRRRGQEARLRCSPMKGHSHVYWYRQLPEEGLKFMVYLQKENIIDESGMPKERFSAEFPKEGPSILRIQQVVRGDSAAYFCASSPDQGAAQPQHFGDGTRLSIL.

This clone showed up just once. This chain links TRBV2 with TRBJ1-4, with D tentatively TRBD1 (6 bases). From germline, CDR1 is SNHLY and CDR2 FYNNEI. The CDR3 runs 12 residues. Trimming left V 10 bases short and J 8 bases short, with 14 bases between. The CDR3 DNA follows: TGTGCCACTAAGGACAGCCGGGAAAAACTGTTTTTT. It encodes CATKDSREKLFF.

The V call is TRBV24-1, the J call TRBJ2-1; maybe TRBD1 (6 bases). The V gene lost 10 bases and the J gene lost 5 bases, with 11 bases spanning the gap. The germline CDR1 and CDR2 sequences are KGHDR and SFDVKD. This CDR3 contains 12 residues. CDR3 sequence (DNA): TGTGCCACTACCACAGGGAACAATGAGCAGTTCTTC. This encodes CATTTGNNEQFF.

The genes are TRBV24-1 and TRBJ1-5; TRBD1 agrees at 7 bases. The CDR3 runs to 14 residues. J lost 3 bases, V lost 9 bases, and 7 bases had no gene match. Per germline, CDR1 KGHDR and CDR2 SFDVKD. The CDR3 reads CATASTGTNQPQHF. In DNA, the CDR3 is TGTGCCACCGCTTCGACAGGGACCAATCAGCCCCAGCATTTT.

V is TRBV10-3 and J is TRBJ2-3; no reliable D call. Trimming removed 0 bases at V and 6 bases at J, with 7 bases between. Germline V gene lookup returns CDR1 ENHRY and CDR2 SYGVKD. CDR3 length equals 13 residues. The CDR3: CAISESMSDTQYF. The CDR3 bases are TGTGCCATCAGTGAGTCGATGAGCGATACGCAGTATTTT.

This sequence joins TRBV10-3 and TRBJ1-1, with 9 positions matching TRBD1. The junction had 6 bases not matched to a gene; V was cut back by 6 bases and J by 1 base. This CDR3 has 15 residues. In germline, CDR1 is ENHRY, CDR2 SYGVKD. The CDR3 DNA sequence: TGTGCCATCAGCCGGACAGGGGACCCGAACACTGAAGCTTTCTTT. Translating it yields CAISRTGDPNTEAFF.

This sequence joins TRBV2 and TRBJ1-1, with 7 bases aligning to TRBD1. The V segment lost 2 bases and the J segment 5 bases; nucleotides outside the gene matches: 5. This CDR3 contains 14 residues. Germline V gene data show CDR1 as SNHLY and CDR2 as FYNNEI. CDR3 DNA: TGTGCCAGCAGTGAAAGGAGGGGGCGGACTGAAGCTTTCTTT. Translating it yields CASSERRGRTEAFF.

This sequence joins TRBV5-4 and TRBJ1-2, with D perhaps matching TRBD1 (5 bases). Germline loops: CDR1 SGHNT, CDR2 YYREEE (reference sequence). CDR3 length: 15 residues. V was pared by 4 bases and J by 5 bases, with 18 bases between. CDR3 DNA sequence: TGTGCCAGCAGCGGGCCCCCCGGGGGGGGGTATGGCTACACCTTC. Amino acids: CASSGPPGGGYGYTF.

As DNA, the CDR3 is TGTGCCAGCAGCTTAACGCCCCGGGGGGGAGAGACCCAGTACTTC. This codes for CASSLTPRGGETQYF. The chain carries TRBV13 and TRBJ2-5, with 8 bases identical to TRBD2. CDR3 length: 15 residues. The trim removed 2 bases at V and 4 bases at J, leaving 6 bases unmatched. Per the germline V gene, CDR1 is PRHDT and CDR2 is FYEKMQ (reference sequence).

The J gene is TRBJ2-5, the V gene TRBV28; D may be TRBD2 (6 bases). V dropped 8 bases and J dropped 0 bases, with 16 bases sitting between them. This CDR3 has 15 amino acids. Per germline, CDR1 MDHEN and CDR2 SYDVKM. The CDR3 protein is CASDQSAGYQETQYF. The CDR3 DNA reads TGTGCCAGCGACCAGTCCGCGGGGTACCAAGAGACCCAGTACTTC.